The subject of this entry is one T cell receptor beta chain. The clone's antigen remains unknown. Base quality data are lacking; no much larger clone is found one base away. The data originate from a study of T cells in Graves' hyperthyroidism and ophthalmopathy (dated by TCRdb to the late 2010s). Regarding the study in general: Peripheral blood was collected at initial diagnosis, before any treatment. In about six Graves' hyperthyroidism patients, the study also compared T-cell repertoires from thyroid tissue with T-cell repertoires from blood. To identify TCR V-J signatures that set the groups apart, the researchers used a discovery cohort of approximately 98 patients, made up of 40 to 45 with Graves' ophthalmopathy and about 60 with stable Graves' hyperthyroidism. The 95 to 100 discovery patients were randomly divided into training and test sets at a 7:3 ratio. Prospective prediction of ophthalmopathy was tested in an independent validation cohort consisting of roughly 19 hyperthyroidism patients and about 17 patients who later progressed to ophthalmopathy. TCR Vbeta CDR3 sequencing of 130 to 150 peripheral blood samples (roughly 43 ophthalmopathy, around 80 hyperthyroidism and some 17 progressor patients) is reported in the paper. Once sampling was done, hyperthyroidism patients were given methimazole at a starting dose of 30 mg daily, whereas ophthalmopathy patients were given high-dose intravenous methylprednisolone.

General conclusions and limits of the study: No statistical method was used to set the sample size in advance, and investigators knew the group allocation. Ophthalmopathy was separated from stable hyperthyroidism by a 13 V-J signature model, with over 85% sensitivity and approximately 81% specificity obtained in cross-validation and 80%/75% obtained in testing. Most expanded thyroid clonotypes (frequency above 0.001) were also detected in blood, a finding suggesting that blood repertoires may reflect thyroid immune responses. In validation, the model predicted progression to ophthalmopathy with approximately 69% sensitivity and around 72% specificity, a median of 6.5 months before onset.

In the ophthalmopathy patients, disease was moderately to severely active, with a Clinical Activity Score of 3 or more, a NOSPECS grade of 4 or more, and a duration of less than 3 months. Patients with uncontrolled infections, other autoimmune diseases, pregnancy or lactation were excluded. Diagnoses were established on the basis of clinical symptoms, serum thyroxine and TRAb, thyroid ultrasound, and orbital computed tomography. PBMCs were separated from over 9 ml of fresh peripheral blood using Ficoll-Paque density gradient centrifugation. Trizol reagent was used to extract total RNA, and RNA quality was then checked on an Agilent 2100 Bioanalyzer. TCR beta CDR3 regions were amplified from RNA transcripts. The first round of RT-PCR for the TCR CDR3 was performed with the HTBI primer set and the Qiagen OneStep RT-PCR kit. A second multiplex PCR round built the libraries, followed by size selection and purification. Libraries were sequenced paired-end with 100 bp reads on an Illumina HiSeq2000. Regarding the original processing steps: SOAPnuke was used to process the raw data, with reads discarded if the reads contained adapters or uncalled bases, had a mean Phred below 15, or lacked an exact constant-primer or identifier match. COPE v1.2.5 was used to merge the high-quality paired reads, and each unique nucleotide sequence was defined as a clonotype. MiTCR v1.1 was used to align clonotypes to the IMGT TRBV, TRBD and TRBJ reference segments. The analysis was restricted to V-J combinations with a frequency above 0.0001, which together covered over 99% of the repertoires. A TCS score was defined as the ratio of F50 (clonal expansion) to E x V (chaos), with BLOSUM62-based TCRdist applied between CDR3 peptides within each V-J. Welch's t-statistics and random forest reduced around 510 V-J features to some 14, which were used in a naive Bayes classifier (R e1071). The raw public reads went through TCRdb reprocessing: fastp at Q25, MiXCR clone calling, in-frame beta chains kept. Identical CDR3 proteins give one entry, which carries the most common genes and DNA. The V and J calls reflect TCRdb's pipeline rather than the authors' work. The sample contains about 640,000 distinct CDR3 sequences, less than 25% of them found a single time. The ten biggest clones cover under 35% of the sample.

CDR1 and CDR2 were assigned from the germline V gene (reference sequence) as MNHEY and SMNVEV. V and J lose 3 bases and 7 bases, and a span of 18 bases separates them. Including the terminal cysteine and phenylalanine, the CDR3 comprises 15 residues. Only the CDR3 region is kept as DNA, spanning 45 bases read in frame from base 1. Sample: blood. The source of this sequence is a man aged 25-45 years with Graves' ophthalmopathy. The chain links TRBV27 with TRBJ1-2; TRBD1 is a weak D gene call, 6 bases matching. CDR3 loop: CASSLFPTGPSGYTF. In nucleotide form, the sequence is TGTGCCAGCAGTTTGTTCCCAACAGGGCCCAGTGGCTACACCTTC.